This T cell receptor beta chain was profiled in a study of control samples from healthy donors and cancer patients. The repertoire was sequenced with immunoSEQ multiplex PCR; TCRdb's copy has only in-frame clones and lacks some. Among roughly 130,000 clones listed, around 94% were seen once. CDR3 size: 13 residues. Germline loops: CDR1 SGHRS, CDR2 YFSETQ. Trimming left V 7 bases short and J 3 bases short, with 11 bases between. The chain joins TRBV5-1 to TRBJ2-4; no definite D call. Input material: PBMCs. The receptor was derived from a man aged 60-69 years with colorectal cancer. CDR3 residues: CASSDGGKNIQYF. The CDR3 nucleotides read TGCGCCAGCTCCGACGGTGGCAAAAACATTCAGTACTTC.